The clone carrying this TCR beta chain was counted only a few times. The antigen is unknown. These data originate in a study of T-cell memory formation after mild COVID-19. The wider study: TCR clusters mostly belonged to single donors.

5'RACE, which relied on constant-segment primers, yielded TCR alpha and TCR beta cDNA libraries carrying sample barcodes and UMIs. One entry per CDR3 protein results from TCRdb running MiXCR on the 5' RACE reads. The repertoire holds approximately 170,000 distinct CDR3 sequences, with over 10% as singletons. Findings and caveats of the study: Confirmation of SARS-CoV-2 specificity was lacking for second-wave clones peaking day 37. Clones contracting over day 15 to 85 were CD4/CD8 balanced, with later expanders leaning CD4+.

V shed 5 bases, J shed 7 bases, and the junction held 7 bases outside the gene matches. Germline V gene data show CDR1 as DFQATT and CDR2 as SNEGSKA (reference sequence). The CDR3 totals 16 residues. The TCR sequence derives from a man between 18 and 29 years old who had mild COVID-19 (a few samples of this study predate the infection). Cell type and time point are not known. Sequencing used PBMCs or a T cell subset sorted from them (not recorded which). The chain links TRBV20-1 to TRBJ2-2; 16 nucleotides line up with TRBD2. The CDR3 reads CSAVGTSGGGSGELFF. CDR3 DNA sequence: TGCAGTGCTGTAGGGACTAGCGGGGGGGGCAGCGGGGAGCTGTTTTTT.